This passage covers 21 T cell receptor beta chains from one sample sequenced in a study of blood T cell repertoires in COVID-19. The table came from immunoSEQ multiplex PCR; TCRdb's copy has only in-frame clones and leaves some out. The profile shows under 300,000 clones, around 81% of them singletons. What was sequenced was peripheral blood. The receptors shown here come from a man aged 25-45 years who had recovered from COVID-19.

The J gene is TRBJ2-7, the V gene TRBV29-1; 7 bases align to TRBD1. The CDR3 is 15 amino acids. Trimming at V came to 1 base and at J to 6 bases, leaving 12 bases not matched to a gene. Germline CDR1 SQVTM, CDR2 ANQGSEA. The CDR3 is CSVEAGRTGPAEQYF. The CDR3, as DNA: TGCAGCGTTGAAGCCGGGCGGACAGGACCCGCCGAGCAGTACTTC.

The gene calls are TRBV6-4 and TRBJ2-1; a possible D gene is TRBD2 (6 bases). CDR3 size: 14 residues. The germline gives CDR1 MRHNA, CDR2 SNTAGT. Trimming removed 5 bases from V and 7 bases from J, with 15 bases in between. The CDR3 loop reads CASSPFPGGNEQFF. The CDR3 DNA is TGTGCCAGCAGTCCCTTCCCTGGGGGGAATGAGCAGTTCTTC.

The rearrangement uses TRBV12-3 or TRBV12-4 and TRBJ2-1; D is possibly TRBD1 (5 bases). CDR3 length: 13 amino acids. The ends were cut back, 5 bases at V and 4 bases at J, with 9 bases in the middle. The CDR3 loop is CASSPDRYNEQFF. The CDR3 DNA reads TGTGCCAGCAGTCCAGACAGATACAATGAGCAGTTCTTC.

The V gene is TRBV6-1, the J gene TRBJ1-5; 7 bases are shared with TRBD1. V shed 2 bases, J shed 1 base, and the junction held 2 bases outside the gene matches. Germline values: CDR1 MNHNS, CDR2 SASEGT. There are 15 residues in the CDR3. The CDR3 DNA sequence: TGTGCCAGCAGTGAACAAGGGGGCAGCAATCAGCCCCAGCATTTT. Translating gives CASSEQGGSNQPQHF.

The chain couples TRBV4-1 to TRBJ2-3; TRBD2 matches 8 bases. This CDR3 is built from 15 residues. From germline, CDR1 is MGHRA and CDR2 YSYEKL. With 4 bases clipped from V and 1 base from J, the junction kept 4 bases outside the gene matches. The CDR3 coding sequence is TGCGCCAGCAGCCGAACTAGCGGCGGCACAGATACGCAGTATTTT. Translation: CASSRTSGGTDTQYF.

This clone has only a few counts. The V call is TRBV18, the J call TRBJ1-3; possible D gene TRBD1, 6 bases. Germline loops: CDR1 KGHSH, CDR2 LQKENI. The CDR3 covers 15 residues. The V end lost 2 bases, the J end lost 0 bases, and 8 bases lay between the germline ends. The CDR3 here is CASSPRTVSGNTIYF. The CDR3 bases are TGTGCCAGCTCACCAAGGACAGTCTCTGGAAACACCATATATTTT. The full variable domain, its missing parts supplied by reference TRBV18 and TRBJ1-3, is NAGVMQNPRHLVRRRGQEARLRCSPMKGHSHVYWYRQLPEEGLKFMVYLQKENIIDESGMPKERFSAEFPKEGPSILRIQQVVRGDSAAYFCASSPRTVSGNTIYFGEGSWLTVV.

CDR3 residues: CASKPTGLSSTGELFF. In DNA, the CDR3 is TGTGCCAGTAAACCCACAGGGCTTTCGAGCACCGGGGAGCTGTTTTTT. The chain employs TRBV19 and TRBJ2-2, with D possibly matching TRBD1 (6 bases). The CDR3 extends over 16 amino acids. The V gene lost 7 bases and the J gene lost 4 bases, with 19 bases spanning the gap. Looked up from germline, CDR1 is LNHDA and CDR2 is SQIVND (reference sequence).

The gene calls are TRBV7-2 and TRBJ2-5; D is uncertain. The V end lost 2 bases, the J end lost 1 base, and 11 bases lay between the germline ends. The CDR3 runs to 15 residues. The germline V gene encodes CDR1 SGHTA and CDR2 FQGNSA. Here the CDR3 DNA reads TGTGCCAGCAGCTTATTCGCCCAGCGCCAAGAGACCCAGTACTTC. Protein sequence: CASSLFAQRQETQYF.

J is TRBJ1-5 and V is TRBV2; the D gene is possibly TRBD1 (5 bases). Trimming cost V 8 bases and J 4 bases, with 15 bases left between them. The germline V gene encodes CDR1 SNHLY and CDR2 FYNNEI. The CDR3 totals 14 residues. The CDR3 region has the DNA TGTGCCAGCCGTGCTGACAGTTTGAATCAGCCCCAGCATTTT. It yields the protein CASRADSLNQPQHF.

The DNA for the CDR3 is TGTGCCAGCAGCCAAGGGGTAATGGAACTAGCGGGCGGGGCCGGGGAGCTGTTTTTT. This encodes CASSQGVMELAGGAGELFF. V gene TRBV3-1 (or the pseudogene TRBV3-2) combines with J gene TRBJ2-2, with TRBD2 matching 9 bases. The CDR3 length is 19 residues. CDR1 is LGHDT and CDR2 is YNNKEL in the germline V gene (reference sequence). With 1 base clipped from V and 6 bases from J, the junction kept 15 bases outside the gene matches.

This clone has just one count. V and J are TRBV5-5 and TRBJ1-3; unclear D gene. Germline V gene lookup returns CDR1 SGHKS and CDR2 YYEKEE (reference sequence). The CDR3 covers 16 residues. Trimming removed 1 base from V and 0 bases from J, with 11 bases in between. The CDR3 protein is CASSLRSRYSGNTIYF. In DNA form, the CDR3 reads TGTGCCAGCAGCTTGCGTTCTCGTTACTCTGGAAACACCATATATTTT.

This clone was seen more than once but under ten times. This rearrangement joins TRBV11-2 to TRBJ1-5; no firm D call. With 1 base removed from V and 4 bases from J, the gap between germline ends came to 5 bases. This CDR3 contains 13 residues. The germline CDR1 and CDR2 sequences are SGHAT and FQNNGV. CDR3 protein: CASSLGANQPQHF. CDR3 DNA: TGTGCCAGCAGCTTAGGGGCGAATCAGCCCCAGCATTTT.

This clone has just one count. This chain links TRBV5-6 with TRBJ1-5; weak D call: TRBD1 (5 bases). The CDR3 runs 13 residues. CDR1 is SGHDT, CDR2 YYEEEE, per germline. The V end was cut by 1 base, the J end by 9 bases, with 11 bases between. The CDR3 loop reads CASSLREGRPQHF. CDR3 DNA: TGTGCCAGCAGCTTGCGGGAGGGGCGGCCCCAGCATTTT.

The J gene is TRBJ2-1, the V gene TRBV27, with a weak D call TRBD1 (5 bases). The V end lost 2 bases, the J end lost 2 bases, and 10 bases lay between the germline ends. The CDR3 covers 15 residues. Germline V CDR1 and CDR2: MNHEY, SMNVEV (reference sequence). CDR3 amino acids: CASSLVRGTYNEQFF. The CDR3 DNA follows: TGTGCCAGCAGTTTAGTAAGGGGCACCTACAATGAGCAGTTCTTC.

The chain couples TRBV2 to TRBJ2-3; 8 bases match TRBD2. The V segment lost 6 bases and the J segment 4 bases; nucleotides outside the gene matches: 12. The germline V gene has CDR1 SNHLY and CDR2 FYNNEI. The CDR3 spans 16 residues. The CDR3 sequence: CASRALGGGYSDTQYF. CDR3 nucleotide sequence: TGTGCCAGCAGGGCGCTGGGCGGGGGGTACTCAGATACGCAGTATTTT.

This chain joins TRBV11-2 and TRBJ2-1; the match to TRBD2 covers 10 bases. The CDR3 runs to 19 residues. The V and J ends lost 6 bases and 0 bases, in that order; junction bases with no gene match: 14. Germline V lookup: CDR1 SGHAT, CDR2 FQNNGV. As DNA, the CDR3 is TGTGCCAGCAGGCATCTAGCGGGGGTGGGTCGTGGCTCCTACAATGAGCAGTTCTTC. Amino acids: CASRHLAGVGRGSYNEQFF.

The chain recombines TRBV20-1 with TRBJ1-1; D not certain. This CDR3 spans 10 amino acids. Trimming cost V 6 bases and J 6 bases, with 8 bases left between them. Germline CDR1 reads DFQATT; CDR2 reads SNEGSKA (reference sequence). CDR3 in amino acids: CSAANAEAFF. The CDR3, as DNA: TGCAGTGCCGCTAACGCTGAAGCTTTCTTT.

The chain uses TRBV2 and TRBJ1-6; D might be TRBD1 (5 bases). CDR1 SNHLY and CDR2 FYNNEI come from the germline V gene. V was trimmed by 5 bases and J by 10 bases, leaving 15 bases between them. This CDR3 comprises 14 residues. CDR3 residues: CASSSGFLGSPLHF. For the CDR3, the DNA is TGTGCCAGCAGTTCAGGGTTTTTGGGGTCACCCCTCCACTTT.

The rearrangement links TRBV7-6 to TRBJ2-5; D is undetermined. V lost 2 bases, J lost 2 bases, and 12 bases lay in between. The length of the CDR3 is 15 residues. Germline V gives CDR1 SGHVS, CDR2 FNYEAQ. The CDR3 is CASSLKTRRQETQYF. Written as DNA, the CDR3 is TGTGCCAGCAGCTTAAAGACACGTAGGCAAGAGACCCAGTACTTC.

V gene TRBV5-4 combines with J gene TRBJ1-5; weak D call: TRBD1 (6 bases). CDR3 length: 14 residues. In germline, CDR1 is SGHNT, CDR2 YYREEE (reference sequence). Trimming removed 1 base at V and 3 bases at J, with 8 bases between. The CDR3 bases are TGTGCCAGCAGCTTGAGGGGGAACAATCAGCCCCAGCATTTT. It translates to CASSLRGNNQPQHF.

This sequence joins TRBV2 and TRBJ2-1, with TRBD2 as a possible D gene (5 bases). Trimming removed 6 bases at V and 5 bases at J, with 11 bases between. The germline CDR1 and CDR2 sequences are SNHLY and FYNNEI. The CDR3 covers 13 residues. The chain's CDR3 is CASSSDWHNEQFF. As DNA, the CDR3 is TGTGCCAGCAGCTCGGACTGGCACAATGAGCAGTTCTTC.